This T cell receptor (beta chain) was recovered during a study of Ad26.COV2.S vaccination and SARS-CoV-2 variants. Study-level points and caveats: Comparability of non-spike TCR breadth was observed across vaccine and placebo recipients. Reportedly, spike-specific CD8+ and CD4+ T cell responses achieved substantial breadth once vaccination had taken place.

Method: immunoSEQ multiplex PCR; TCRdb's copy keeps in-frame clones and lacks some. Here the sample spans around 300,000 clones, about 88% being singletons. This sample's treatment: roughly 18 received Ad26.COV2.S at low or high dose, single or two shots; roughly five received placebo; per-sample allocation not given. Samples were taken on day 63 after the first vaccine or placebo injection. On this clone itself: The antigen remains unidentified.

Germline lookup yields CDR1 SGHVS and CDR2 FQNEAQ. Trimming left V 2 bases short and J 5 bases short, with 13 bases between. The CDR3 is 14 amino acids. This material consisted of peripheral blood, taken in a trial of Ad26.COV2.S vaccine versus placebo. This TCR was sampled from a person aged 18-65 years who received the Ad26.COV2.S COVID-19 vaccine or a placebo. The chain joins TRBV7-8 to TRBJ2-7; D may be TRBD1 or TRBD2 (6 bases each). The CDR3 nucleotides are TGTGCCAGCAGCTTATGGAGGGGGATCGACGAGCAGTACTTC. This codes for CASSLWRGIDEQYF.